One and the same sample provided the 27 T cell receptor beta chains below, sequenced in a study of blood T cell repertoires in COVID-19. Clones were sequenced by immunoSEQ multiplex PCR, and TCRdb holds only the in-frame ones, with some missing. Among approximately 150,000 clones listed, 79% were seen once. Sequences were obtained from PBMCs or T cells enriched from blood (not recorded which). These receptors originate from a woman between 65 and 79 years old in a cohort exposed to, infected with or recovered from COVID-19 (not recorded which).

This clone occurred a few times. This chain connects TRBV20-1 to TRBJ1-6; D not certain. Trimming cost V 3 bases and J 7 bases, with 7 bases left between them. CDR3 size: 12 residues. Germline CDR1 DFQATT, CDR2 SNEGSKA (reference sequence). CDR3 in DNA: TGCAGTGCTAGTCGAGGAAATTCACCCCTCCACTTT. This codes for CSASRGNSPLHF.

The chain joins TRBV10-3 to TRBJ2-1, with 7 bases aligning to TRBD1. The V gene end was trimmed by 3 bases and the J gene end by 0 bases; junction bases not matched to a gene: 17. The germline V gene has CDR1 ENHRY and CDR2 SYGVKD. There are 20 residues in the CDR3. CDR3 nucleotide sequence: TGTGCCATCAGTGAACCAGGGGGTCGTCGGCAGTTAAGCTCCTACAATGAGCAGTTCTTC. This codes for CAISEPGGRRQLSSYNEQFF.

The chain is built from TRBV3-1 (or the pseudogene TRBV3-2) and TRBJ1-4, with a weak D call TRBD1 (5 bases). Germline CDR1 LGHDT, CDR2 YNNKEL (reference sequence). Trimming pared 7 bases from V and 3 bases from J, leaving 12 bases between. This CDR3 is 14 amino acids long. The CDR3 spells CASTNRMSNEKLFF. The CDR3 DNA is TGTGCCAGCACCAACAGGATGTCTAATGAAAAACTGTTTTTT.

This chain connects TRBV6-5 to TRBJ2-3, with D maybe TRBD1 (5 bases). The length of the CDR3 is 12 residues. The V end was cut by 10 bases, the J end by 1 base, with 9 bases between. CDR1 is MNHEY, CDR2 SVGAGI, per germline. This chain's CDR3 is CATARGTDTQYF. CDR3 DNA: TGTGCCACCGCCAGGGGCACAGATACGCAGTATTTT.

The J gene is TRBJ2-7, the V gene TRBV6-5, with D tentatively TRBD1 (5 bases). Germline CDR1 reads MNHEY; CDR2 reads SVGAGI. V was shortened by 6 bases and J by 2 bases, with 11 bases between the two germline ends. This CDR3 contains 13 residues. CDR3 DNA: TGTGCCAGCAGAGAGACAGACCCCTACGAGCAGTACTTC. Residues: CASRETDPYEQYF.

V gene TRBV7-3 combines with J gene TRBJ2-1; 7 nucleotides line up with TRBD2. The CDR3 totals 14 residues. The junction had 6 bases not matched to a gene; V was cut back by 6 bases and J by 4 bases. Looked up from germline, CDR1 is SGHTA and CDR2 is FQGTGA. The CDR3 sequence is CASSRDYPYNEQFF. CDR3 in DNA: TGTGCCAGCAGTCGGGACTACCCATACAATGAGCAGTTCTTC.

This chain joins TRBV3-1 (or the pseudogene TRBV3-2) and TRBJ1-3, with D possibly being TRBD1 (6 bases). The CDR3 is made up of 16 amino acids. The germline V gene has CDR1 LGHDT and CDR2 YNNKEL (reference sequence). Trimming left V 1 base short and J 4 bases short, with 14 bases between. The CDR3 sequence: CASSQGMGARGNTIYF. CDR3 sequence (DNA): TGTGCCAGCAGCCAAGGAATGGGGGCGCGGGGAAACACCATATATTTT.

The genes are TRBV27 and TRBJ1-3; 8 positions agree with TRBD1. Losses at the gene ends were 6 bases for V and 0 bases for J; bases not matched to a gene: 7. The CDR3 length is 16 residues. Germline CDR1 and CDR2: MNHEY and SMNVEV (reference sequence). The CDR3 protein is CASRSTGALSGNTIYF. The DNA of the CDR3 is TGTGCCAGCAGGTCGACAGGGGCACTCTCTGGAAACACCATATATTTT.

This chain connects TRBV21-1 to TRBJ2-1; the table assigns TRBD2, which was not confirmed against the DNA. TRBV21-1 is a pseudogene segment. CDR3 size: 15 residues. CDR3 protein: CASSKEKAPYNEQFF. In DNA, the CDR3 is TGTGCCAGCAGCAAAGAAAAAGCGCCATACAATGAGCAGTTCTTC.

This clone was seen more than once but under ten times. The chain employs TRBV24-1 and TRBJ2-1; 10 nucleotides align to TRBD1. CDR1 KGHDR and CDR2 SFDVKD come from the germline V gene. The CDR3 loop spans 17 amino acids. The ends lost 6 bases at V and 5 bases at J; junction bases unmatched: 12. The CDR3 coding sequence is TGTGCCACCAGTCGTAACGACCGGGACAGGGGTAACAATGAGCAGTTCTTC. Translation gives CATSRNDRDRGNNEQFF.

V is TRBV11-2 and J is TRBJ1-2; a weak D match, TRBD1 (6 bases). This CDR3 region has 15 residues. Germline CDR1 and CDR2: SGHAT and FQNNGV. Trimming took 3 bases from V and 8 from J, leaving 19 bases between them. The CDR3 spells CASSFSSTGLGGYTF. Here the CDR3 DNA reads TGTGCCAGCAGCTTTAGTTCTACAGGGCTCGGCGGCTACACCTTC. The full variable domain, its missing parts supplied by reference TRBV11-2 and TRBJ1-2, is EAGVAQSPRYKIIEKRQSVAFWCNPISGHATLYWYQQILGQGPKLLIQFQNNGVVDDSQLPKDRFSAERLKGVDSTLKIQPAKLEDSAVYLCASSFSSTGLGGYTFGSGTRLTVV.

The rearrangement links TRBV2 to TRBJ1-1, with TRBD1 as a possible D gene (5 bases). This CDR3 spans 12 amino acids. V dropped 4 bases and J dropped 6 bases, with 9 bases sitting between them. Per the germline V gene, CDR1 is SNHLY and CDR2 is FYNNEI. CDR3 coding DNA: TGTGCCAGCAGTGGACAGACCCCTGAAGCTTTCTTT. It is translated as CASSGQTPEAFF.

The chain combines TRBV18 with TRBJ2-7; tentative D call: TRBD1 (5 bases). The CDR3 totals 15 residues. The germline V gene encodes CDR1 KGHSH and CDR2 LQKENI. Trimming cost V 0 bases and J 4 bases, with 13 bases left between them. The CDR3: CASSPPGMTAYEQYF. CDR3 bases: TGTGCCAGCTCACCACCGGGGATGACAGCTTACGAGCAGTACTTC. Combining the CDR3 with reference TRBV18 and TRBJ2-7 gives the whole variable domain NAGVMQNPRHLVRRRGQEARLRCSPMKGHSHVYWYRQLPEEGLKFMVYLQKENIIDESGMPKERFSAEFPKEGPSILRIQQVVRGDSAAYFCASSPPGMTAYEQYFGPGTRLTVT.

This clone was seen only once. V and J are TRBV28 and TRBJ1-1; tentatively, D is TRBD1 (5 bases). The ends were cut back, 3 bases at V and 5 bases at J, with 22 bases in the middle. The CDR3 contains 17 residues. Germline V gene sequence: CDR1 MDHEN, CDR2 SYDVKM. The CDR3 region has the DNA TGTGCCAGCAGTTTTCTCGCAGACAGCAGGGTACGAACTGAAGCTTTCTTT. Translating it yields CASSFLADSRVRTEAFF.

This rearrangement joins TRBV7-2 to TRBJ1-2, with a tentative D call TRBD1 (6 bases). Trimming left V 3 bases short and J 5 bases short, with 16 bases between. The CDR3 is 15 residues long. Germline values: CDR1 SGHTA, CDR2 FQGNSA. The CDR3 nucleotides read TGTGCCAGCAGCTTGGTGGGGGGGCGCGGGTATGGCTACACCTTC. Amino acid sequence: CASSLVGGRGYGYTF.

The CDR3 DNA follows: TGCGCCAGCAGCTTGGACAGGGCTGGAAACACCATATATTTT. This encodes CASSLDRAGNTIYF. The chain is built from TRBV5-1 and TRBJ1-3; D is possibly TRBD1 (6 bases). Germline V CDR1 and CDR2: SGHRS, YFSETQ. The CDR3 runs to 14 residues. V lost 0 bases and J 2 bases, leaving 6 bases between the germline ends.

Ten or more counts support this clone. The rearrangement joins TRBV9 to TRBJ1-3; D unclear. This CDR3 is 15 amino acids long. V lost 1 base and J 1 base, leaving 9 bases between the germline ends. In germline, CDR1 is SGDLS, CDR2 YYNGEE. The CDR3 spells CASSVNSNSGNTIYF. DNA for the CDR3: TGTGCCAGCAGCGTAAATTCCAATTCTGGAAACACCATATATTTT.

This chain connects TRBV14 to TRBJ2-7; D uncertain. V was clipped by 0 bases and J by 5 bases, with 2 bases between them. Germline CDR1 and CDR2: SGHDN and FVKESK. This CDR3 has 11 residues. CDR3 sequence (DNA): TGTGCCAGCAGCCAAGACGACGAGCAGTACTTC. Residues: CASSQDDEQYF.

The CDR3 DNA reads TGTGCCAGCTCAAACCAGGGCCCGGGGGGCGGGGAGCTGTTTTTT. It encodes CASSNQGPGGGELFF. The chain couples TRBV18 to TRBJ2-2, with 7 bases matching TRBD2. This CDR3 has 15 residues. CDR1 KGHSH and CDR2 LQKENI come from the germline V gene. Trimming removed 5 bases from V and 7 bases from J; junction bases left unmatched: 10.

The chain uses TRBV27 and TRBJ2-3; a weak D match, TRBD1 (6 bases). CDR3 length: 14 amino acids. The germline V gene encodes CDR1 MNHEY and CDR2 SMNVEV (reference sequence). V dropped 4 bases and J dropped 6 bases, with 14 bases sitting between them. The CDR3 nucleotides read TGTGCCAGCAGTTCGGGACACCGAGATGATACGCAGTATTTT. As protein: CASSSGHRDDTQYF.

The DNA of the CDR3 is TGTGCCAGCAGCCGCAGTGGCTACGAGCAGTACTTC. Encoded protein: CASSRSGYEQYF. The chain carries TRBV12-3 or TRBV12-4 and TRBJ2-7; D remains unclear. V lost 6 bases, J lost 3 bases, and 9 bases lay in between. The CDR3 is 12 residues long.

V and J are TRBV30 and TRBJ1-5; 7 bases are a match to TRBD1. The V gene end was trimmed by 5 bases and the J gene end by 0 bases; junction bases not matched to a gene: 4. Germline CDR1 reads GTSNPN; CDR2 reads SVGIG (reference sequence). This CDR3 region has 14 residues. The CDR3 region is CAWGTVNSNQPQHF. Written as DNA, the CDR3 is TGTGCCTGGGGGACAGTTAATAGCAATCAGCCCCAGCATTTT.

CDR3 coding DNA: TGTGCCAGCAGTTTATCCGGGACAGGGGGCCGATACGAGCAGTACTTC. It is translated as CASSLSGTGGRYEQYF. The rearrangement uses TRBV27 and TRBJ2-7; the match to TRBD1 covers 12 bases. The CDR3 length is 16 residues. The junction had 4 bases not matched to a gene; V was cut back by 0 bases and J by 4 bases. Germline lookup yields CDR1 MNHEY and CDR2 SMNVEV (reference sequence).

The chain recombines TRBV3-1 (or the pseudogene TRBV3-2) with TRBJ2-7, with 7 nucleotides matching TRBD1. The V gene's germline CDR1 is LGHDT and CDR2 YNNKEL (reference sequence). V lost 4 bases and J lost 0; bases outside the gene matches: 3. The CDR3 loop spans 14 amino acids. CDR3 region: CASSRGDSSYEQYF. CDR3 sequence (DNA): TGTGCCAGCAGCCGAGGGGACAGCTCCTACGAGCAGTACTTC.

The J gene is TRBJ1-3, the V gene TRBV27; D remains ambiguous. The germline V gene has CDR1 MNHEY and CDR2 SMNVEV (reference sequence). V lost 2 bases to trimming and J lost 8 bases, with 10 bases between them. This CDR3 contains 13 residues. CDR3 bases: TGTGCCAGCAGTTTAAACAGATGGGACACCATATATTTT. It encodes CASSLNRWDTIYF.

The chain is built from TRBV29-1 and TRBJ2-3, with 7 nucleotides matching TRBD2. This CDR3 is 14 amino acids long. Germline CDR1 is SQVTM and CDR2 is ANQGSEA. With V trimmed by 4 bases and J by 4 bases, 8 bases remained unmatched. Here the CDR3 DNA reads TGCAGCGTTGGAGGCGGGAGAAGTGCAGATACGCAGTATTTT. This gives the protein CSVGGGRSADTQYF.

CDR3 bases: TGTGCCAGCTCACCATTTTCGACAGGGAGAGGCTACACCTTC. Its translation is CASSPFSTGRGYTF. The rearrangement links TRBV18 to TRBJ1-2, with 7 bases identical to TRBD1. The germline gives CDR1 KGHSH, CDR2 LQKENI. V dropped 2 bases and J dropped 8; count of bases not matched to a gene: 8. The CDR3 loop spans 14 amino acids.